This T cell receptor beta chain was found in a study of blood T cell repertoires in COVID-19. Study summary: Samples taken during acute and convalescent COVID-19 were collected in the United States, Italy and Spain.

Participants' own reports of clinical history determined their cohort assignment. CDR3 length: 12 amino acids. Trimming removed 2 bases from V and 3 bases from J, with 5 bases in between. Germline CDR1 is SGHAT and CDR2 is FQNNGV. Authors' methods: The authors estimated nucleated cell counts from reference gene primer amplification. TCRdb keeps only in-frame clones here, not all; method: immunoSEQ multiplex PCR. The V and J calls and clone size are taken from that table; D and trimming were inferred from the DNA. The sample carries fewer than 250,000 clones, around 86% recorded once. Sequencing was carried out using PBMCs or T cells enriched from blood (not recorded which). The chain has TRBV11-2 and TRBJ2-7; D unclear. This receptor was identified in a woman between 40 and 55 years old in a cohort exposed to, infected with or recovered from COVID-19 (not recorded which). The CDR3 DNA reads as TGTGCCAGCAGCTTAAACAGCTACGAGCAGTACTTC. Its protein is CASSLNSYEQYF.